This TCR beta chain was documented in a study of cytomegalovirus exposure and HLA in healthy donors. Study findings and constraints: Accounts indicate the classifier identified cytomegalovirus status with strong specificity and sensitivity. For TCR beta chains, V- and J-gene trimming was later linked to a missense DCLRE1C variant. In an earlier analysis, productive rearrangement rates for most beta V segments clustered near 87% or 30%.

In the PCR, 60 Vbeta and 13 Jbeta primers were used. Assay used: immunoSEQ multiplex PCR; TCRdb lists only in-frame clones, some missing. The sample lists 130,000 or so clones, over 75% occurring once. The CDR3 spans 17 residues. From germline, CDR1 is PRHDT and CDR2 FYEKMQ (reference sequence). Unmatched junction bases numbered 16, after V lost 4 bases and J lost 4 bases. In its sample, this clone was seen once. What it binds is not known. The sample consisted of PBMCs. This clonotype originated in a man in his forties in good health and CMV-seronegative. The chain has TRBV13 and TRBJ2-7; 7 bases are a match to TRBD2. The CDR3 loop reads CASSSYQVSGDKYEQYF. CDR3 nucleotides: TGTGCCAGCAGCTCGTATCAGGTGAGCGGGGATAAATACGAGCAGTACTTC.